This TCR beta chain was sequenced in a study of blood T cell repertoires in COVID-19. Adults between about 18 and 95 years of age took part from about 24 US areas. Assignment of participants to cohorts was predicated upon participant-reported clinical history. This clone was detected only a few times. Authors' methods: Scientists estimated how many nucleated cells there were by amplifying reference gene primers. The protocol was immunoSEQ multiplex PCR, while the TCRdb copy is restricted to in-frame clones and leaves out a portion. That table gives V, J and clone size, and the DNA gave D and trimming. The table includes 220,000 or so clones, around 88% detected once. The TCR originated in a woman in her 50s with acute COVID-19. What was sequenced was PBMCs or T cells enriched from blood (not recorded which).

Here the CDR3 reads CATSKQGDAYEQYF. Written as DNA, the CDR3 is TGTGCCACCAGCAAACAGGGAGACGCCTACGAGCAGTACTTC. The gene calls are TRBV15 and TRBJ2-7; D possibly corresponds to TRBD1 (6 bases). This CDR3 region has 14 residues. From germline, CDR1 is LNHNV and CDR2 YYDKDF (reference sequence). V was shortened by 4 bases and J by 2 bases, with 12 bases between the two germline ends.